The T cell receptor (beta chain) under discussion was sequenced for a study of cytomegalovirus exposure and HLA in healthy donors. General study findings and limits: The majority of CMV-associated TCR beta chains were reported as apparently HLA-restricted in a later analysis. A previous analysis found most TCR beta V segments productive roughly 87% or roughly 30% of the time.

This clone was seen only once. The target antigen is unknown. Researchers ran the PCR with 60 Vbeta and 13 Jbeta primers. TCRdb keeps only in-frame clones here, not all; method: immunoSEQ multiplex PCR. The sample shows about 120,000 clones, approximately 77% of them seen only once. Healthy bone marrow donors made up the donors. Donors showed nominal health when sampled, although they likely had unrecorded immune exposures. Losses at the gene ends were 6 bases for V and 6 bases for J; bases not matched to a gene: 9. The germline CDR1 and CDR2 sequences are MNHEY and SVGAGI. The CDR3 runs 14 residues. The rearrangement joins TRBV6-5 to TRBJ1-2, with 8 bases that match TRBD1. The sequenced sample was PBMCs. This clonotype was sampled from a middle-aged man in good health and CMV-seropositive. For the CDR3, the DNA is TGTGCCAGCAGCCCTTGGACAGGGACTGATGGCTACACCTTC. This gives the protein CASSPWTGTDGYTF.